This T cell receptor beta chain was profiled in a study of T cell changes during pregnancy in multiple sclerosis. Assay used: immunoSEQ multiplex PCR; TCRdb lists only in-frame clones, some missing. This sample has more than 40,000 clones, with more than 90% found just once. With V trimmed by 2 bases and J by 1 base, 6 bases remained unmatched. Germline V gene data show CDR1 as MNHEY and CDR2 as SVGAGI. The CDR3 has 16 amino acids. The input for sequencing was CD8+ T cells from peripheral blood mononuclear cells, taken after pregnancy. The sequence came from a female donor with multiple sclerosis, enrolled in a pregnancy study. V and J are TRBV6-5 and TRBJ2-5; TRBD2 agrees at 8 bases. The chain's CDR3 is CASSYIAGGFQETQYF. CDR3 bases: TGTGCCAGCAGTTACATTGCGGGGGGTTTCCAAGAGACCCAGTACTTC.